The 13 T cell receptor beta chains below all came from one sample that was sequenced in a study of T cell responses to AZD1222 COVID-19 vaccine. Clones were sequenced by immunoSEQ multiplex PCR, and TCRdb holds only the in-frame ones, with some missing. The data contain around 100,000 clones, roughly 93% of them singletons. Here the sequenced sample was peripheral blood, taken on day 0 of AZD1222 vaccination. Receptor source: an adult in good health.

This chain connects TRBV19 to TRBJ2-1; 11 nucleotides align to TRBD2. J was trimmed by 8 bases and V by 6 bases; bases with no gene match: 6. The CDR3 is made up of 14 amino acids. CDR1 is LNHDA, CDR2 SQIVND, per germline (reference sequence). The CDR3 DNA follows: TGTGCCAGTAGGGTAGCGGGAGGGGTGCATGAGCAGTTCTTC. It translates to CASRVAGGVHEQFF.

The chain uses TRBV27 and TRBJ2-7; TRBD2 is a possible D gene (5 bases). CDR3 length: 14 residues. CDR1 and CDR2 (germline): MNHEY, SMNVEV (reference sequence). V lost 3 bases to trimming and J lost 3 bases, with 12 bases between them. The CDR3 loop is CASSFGGPLYEQYF. DNA of the CDR3: TGTGCCAGCAGTTTTGGAGGTCCCCTCTACGAGCAGTACTTC.

The CDR3 here is CASSSNSGVNTEAFF. DNA of the CDR3: TGTGCCAGCAGTTCTAACTCGGGTGTGAACACTGAAGCTTTCTTT. V is TRBV5-5 and J is TRBJ1-1; D is unclear. The V end lost 5 bases, the J end lost 0 bases, and 14 bases lay between the germline ends. Germline CDR1 reads SGHKS; CDR2 reads YYEKEE (reference sequence). This CDR3 spans 15 amino acids.

DNA for the CDR3: TGTGCCAGCAGCCCACAGGAGAGTTACTCCTACGAGCAGTACTTC. Residues: CASSPQESYSYEQYF. This sequence joins TRBV9 and TRBJ2-7, with D perhaps matching TRBD1 (5 bases). CDR1 SGDLS and CDR2 YYNGEE come from the germline V gene. The germline V and J ends were trimmed by 4 bases and 0 bases, with 14 bases remaining between them. There are 15 residues in the CDR3. Full variable domain (rest looked up from reference TRBV9 and TRBJ2-7): DSGVTQTPKHLITATGQRVTLRCSPRSGDLSVYWYQQSLDQGLQFLIQYYNGEERAKGNILERFSAQQFPDLHSELNLSSLELGDSALYFCASSPQESYSYEQYFGPGTRLTVT.

CDR3 DNA: TGCGCCAGCAGCTTACAGGGACCACAAGACACCGGGGAGCTGTTTTTT. It codes for CASSLQGPQDTGELFF. The V gene is TRBV5-1, the J gene TRBJ2-2; possible D gene TRBD1, 6 bases. V was shortened by 2 bases and J by 3 bases, with 14 bases between the two germline ends. The CDR3 contains 16 residues. Germline loops: CDR1 SGHRS, CDR2 YFSETQ.

The V and J genes are TRBV7-3 and TRBJ2-1; D may be TRBD1 or TRBD2 (6 bases each). This CDR3 is 16 amino acids long. The germline gives CDR1 SGHTA, CDR2 FQGTGA. The germline V and J ends were trimmed by 4 bases and 3 bases, with 16 bases remaining between them. CDR3 sequence reads: CASSSQGGGDYNEQFF. The DNA for the CDR3 is TGTGCCAGCAGCTCACAGGGAGGTGGGGACTACAATGAGCAGTTCTTC.

The J gene is TRBJ2-2, the V gene TRBV4-1, with D perhaps TRBD2 (6 bases). The CDR3 extends over 16 amino acids. The germline gives CDR1 MGHRA, CDR2 YSYEKL. Trimming left V 5 bases short and J 4 bases short, with 17 bases between. CDR3 loop: CASSSTGDATTGELFF. The CDR3 coding sequence is TGCGCCAGCAGCTCTACGGGAGACGCCACCACCGGGGAGCTGTTTTTT.

A single count supports this clone. This chain connects TRBV5-1 to TRBJ2-7; D tentatively fits TRBD1 or TRBD2 (5 bases each). Trimming pared 2 bases from V and 6 bases from J, leaving 12 bases between. Germline-derived CDR1 and CDR2 are SGHRS and YFSETQ. This CDR3 is 13 amino acids long. This chain's CDR3 is CASSFGTSGEQYF. As DNA, the CDR3 is TGCGCCAGCAGCTTCGGGACCTCCGGCGAGCAGTACTTC.

The CDR3 loop is CAGRTSGLYNEQFF. The CDR3 DNA reads TGTGCCGGACGGACTAGCGGGCTCTACAATGAGCAGTTCTTC. J is TRBJ2-1 and V is TRBV2; 11 nucleotides align to TRBD2. CDR1 is SNHLY, CDR2 FYNNEI, per germline. With V trimmed by 11 bases and J by 3 bases, 6 bases remained unmatched. CDR3 size: 14 residues.

The chain couples TRBV11-2 to TRBJ2-5; possibly TRBD2 for D (7 bases). CDR1 is SGHAT, CDR2 FQNNGV, per germline. The CDR3 is made up of 15 amino acids. Trimming shortened V by 5 bases and J by 1 base, and 14 bases separated the two germline ends. This CDR3 is CASSPGGQIQETQYF. DNA of the CDR3: TGTGCCAGCAGCCCCGGGGGGCAGATCCAAGAGACCCAGTACTTC. Variable domain in full (rest from reference TRBV11-2 and TRBJ2-5): EAGVAQSPRYKIIEKRQSVAFWCNPISGHATLYWYQQILGQGPKLLIQFQNNGVVDDSQLPKDRFSAERLKGVDSTLKIQPAKLEDSAVYLCASSPGGQIQETQYFGPGTRLLVL.

V is TRBV19 and J is TRBJ2-7, with 11 bases matching TRBD1. Trimming cost V 6 bases and J 5 bases; bases outside gene matches: 6. This CDR3 contains 14 residues. Per germline, CDR1 LNHDA and CDR2 SQIVND (reference sequence). The CDR3 spells CASSGQGAFDEQYF. For the CDR3, the DNA is TGTGCCAGTAGCGGACAGGGGGCTTTTGACGAGCAGTACTTC.

The CDR3 region has the DNA TGCGCCAGCAGCAGGAAGCCCGGGACTAGCGGGGTCCAAGAGACCCAGTACTTC. Amino acids: CASSRKPGTSGVQETQYF. The J gene is TRBJ2-5, the V gene TRBV5-1; 13 bases agree with TRBD2. The trim removed 4 bases at V and 1 base at J, leaving 10 bases unmatched. CDR1 SGHRS and CDR2 YFSETQ come from the germline V gene. This CDR3 contains 18 residues.

This chain joins TRBV12-3 or TRBV12-4 and TRBJ2-1; D might be TRBD2 (7 bases). Between the trimmed V and J ends, which lost 2 bases and 11 bases, there was a span of 13 bases. This CDR3 comprises 13 residues. For the CDR3, the DNA is TGTGCCAGCAGTTTACGGGGGGCCGGAAAGCAGTTCTTC. Protein sequence: CASSLRGAGKQFF.